These 29 T cell receptor beta chains came from one sample sequenced in a study of blood T cell repertoires in COVID-19. The repertoire was sequenced with immunoSEQ multiplex PCR; TCRdb's copy has only in-frame clones and lacks some. In the table there are roughly 260,000 clones, 82% of which are singletons. Sequencing used peripheral blood. Receptor source: a woman between 18 and 30 years old with acute or convalescent COVID-19.

The V call is TRBV27, the J call TRBJ1-2, with 7 bases aligning to TRBD1. Germline trimming cut 5 bases from V and 5 bases from J; bases unmatched to any gene: 11. The CDR3 runs to 15 residues. Germline V gene data show CDR1 as MNHEY and CDR2 as SMNVEV (reference sequence). The CDR3 loop reads CASSRQRTGRYGYTF. The CDR3 nucleotides are TGTGCCAGCAGTAGGCAAAGGACAGGAAGATATGGCTACACCTTC.

The chain recombines TRBV3-1 (or the pseudogene TRBV3-2) with TRBJ2-2; TRBD2 is a possible D gene (5 bases). Looked up from germline, CDR1 is LGHDT and CDR2 is YNNKEL (reference sequence). CDR3 size: 15 residues. Trimming cost V 4 bases and J 1 base, with 10 bases left between them. CDR3 coding DNA: TGTGCCAGCAGCCTCGGACTGATGAACACCGGGGAGCTGTTTTTT. Amino acid sequence: CASSLGLMNTGELFF.

This clone was detected a few times. The J gene is TRBJ1-4, the V gene TRBV2; no clear D. CDR3 length: 13 residues. The V and J ends lost 7 bases and 8 bases respectively, with 14 bases between them. Per the germline V gene, CDR1 is SNHLY and CDR2 is FYNNEI. Here the CDR3 reads CASTRRSDEKLFF. The CDR3 DNA reads TGTGCCAGCACCCGTAGGAGCGACGAAAAACTGTTTTTT.

The chain has TRBV19 and TRBJ1-1; D unresolved. Trimming removed 7 bases from V and 1 base from J, with 7 bases in between. The length of the CDR3 is 12 residues. Germline V CDR1 and CDR2: LNHDA, SQIVND (reference sequence). Here the CDR3 reads CASNHGNTEAFF. Here the CDR3 DNA reads TGTGCCAGTAATCACGGGAACACTGAAGCTTTCTTT.

The chain uses TRBV5-1 and TRBJ1-1; D is uncertain. The CDR3 length is 15 residues. CDR1 and CDR2 from the germline V gene are SGHRS and YFSETQ. V gave up 0 bases and J gave up 2 bases, with 11 bases separating them. CDR3 loop: CASSLVGQINTEAFF. DNA for the CDR3: TGCGCCAGCAGCTTGGTTGGTCAGATCAACACTGAAGCTTTCTTT.

The rearrangement joins TRBV6-2 or TRBV6-3 to TRBJ1-1; TRBD1 matches at 10 bases. The CDR3 loop spans 15 amino acids. The trim removed 6 bases at V and 4 bases at J, leaving 8 bases unmatched. Germline CDR1 MNHEY, CDR2 SVGEGT. As DNA, the CDR3 is TGTGCCAGCAGCCCCGGGACAGGGGCAGTCACTGAAGCTTTCTTT. Translating gives CASSPGTGAVTEAFF.

The V gene is TRBV6-6, the J gene TRBJ1-2; D gene ambiguous. V was shortened by 7 bases and J by 0 bases, with 6 bases between the two germline ends. The CDR3 has 12 residues. The germline V gene has CDR1 MNHNY and CDR2 SVGAGI (reference sequence). In nucleotides, the CDR3 is TGTGCCAGCACTGGAGCTAACTATGGCTACACCTTC. Its protein product is CASTGANYGYTF.

This clone was observed a few times. The genes are TRBV11-2 and TRBJ2-5; 9 bases are a match to TRBD2. The V and J ends lost 5 bases and 7 bases, in that order; junction bases with no gene match: 8. Germline CDR1 reads SGHAT; CDR2 reads FQNNGV. There are 14 residues in the CDR3. CDR3 coding DNA: TGTGCCAGCAGCCCAAGGGGAGCGGGAGGGACCCAGTACTTC. It yields the protein CASSPRGAGGTQYF.

This clone was counted once. The chain carries TRBV18 and TRBJ2-3; D is possibly TRBD2 (5 bases). The CDR3 covers 17 residues. CDR1 is KGHSH and CDR2 is LQKENI in the germline V gene. The germline V and J ends were trimmed by 2 bases and 0 bases, with 15 bases remaining between them. The CDR3, as DNA: TGTGCCAGCTCACCATTTGTAGGGCGGGTTAGCACAGATACGCAGTATTTT. Amino acids: CASSPFVGRVSTDTQYF.

The J gene is TRBJ2-1, the V gene TRBV24-1; 15 nucleotides line up with TRBD2. The CDR3 extends over 18 amino acids. Trimming removed 5 bases from V and 7 bases from J; junction bases left unmatched: 11. CDR1 and CDR2 from the germline V gene are KGHDR and SFDVKD. The CDR3 loop reads CATSAAGLAGGPVNEQFF. The CDR3 bases are TGTGCCACCAGTGCCGCCGGACTAGCGGGAGGGCCAGTTAATGAGCAGTTCTTC.

This chain uses TRBV12-3 or TRBV12-4 with TRBJ2-3; 9 bases map to TRBD2. This CDR3 is 13 amino acids long. After removal of 6 bases from V and 14 bases from J, the junction contained 12 bases not matched to a gene. Written as DNA, the CDR3 is TGTGCCAGCAGAAGCGGGAGGATAAACGCAGGGTATTTT. The encoded protein is CASRSGRINAGYF.

This clone was found a few times. V gene TRBV5-1 combines with J gene TRBJ1-2; tentative D call: TRBD1 (5 bases). Between the trimmed V and J ends, which lost 4 bases and 7 bases, there was a span of 14 bases. Germline CDR1 reads SGHRS; CDR2 reads YFSETQ. The CDR3 is made up of 13 amino acids. CDR3 bases: TGCGCCAGCAGCCCCAGGGAGGACGGTGGCTACACCTTC. It encodes CASSPREDGGYTF. Supplemented by reference TRBV5-1 and TRBJ1-2, the full variable domain reads KAGVTQTPRYLIKTRGQQVTLSCSPISGHRSVSWYQQTPGQGLQFLFEYFSETQRNKGNFPGRFSGRQFSNSRSEMNVSTLELGDSALYLCASSPREDGGYTFGSGTRLTVV.

The rearrangement links TRBV19 to TRBJ1-2; possibly TRBD1 for D (6 bases). The germline V gene has CDR1 LNHDA and CDR2 SQIVND (reference sequence). This CDR3 comprises 14 residues. V was cut by 7 bases and J by 2 bases, with 14 bases left in between. CDR3 amino acids: CASKKQGSNYGYTF. The CDR3 bases are TGTGCCAGTAAGAAGCAGGGGTCCAACTATGGCTACACCTTC.

In this sample, this clone turned up a few times. CDR3 region: CASSLESQGANYGYTF. The CDR3 coding sequence is TGTGCCAGCAGCTTAGAGTCACAGGGAGCTAACTATGGCTACACCTTC. The chain has TRBV7-2 and TRBJ1-2; the D gene is possibly TRBD1 (6 bases). Germline V CDR1 and CDR2: SGHTA, FQGNSA. Trimming removed 1 base from V and 0 bases from J, with 12 bases in between. The length of the CDR3 is 16 residues.

The chain couples TRBV10-1 to TRBJ2-2, with D maybe TRBD2 (7 bases). There are 13 residues in the CDR3. Between the trimmed V and J ends, which lost 6 bases and 6 bases, there was a span of 11 bases. CDR1 and CDR2 (germline): WNHNN, SYGVQD (reference sequence). The CDR3 DNA reads TGCGCCAGCAGCCAAGGGGGGGCCGGGGAGCTGTTTTTT. Its translation: CASSQGGAGELFF.

The genes are TRBV6-5 and TRBJ2-7; 8 bases are shared with TRBD2. Trimming removed 8 bases from V and 1 base from J; junction bases left unmatched: 10. Germline V gene data show CDR1 as MNHEY and CDR2 as SVGAGI. This CDR3 region has 15 residues. This CDR3 reads CASGGSAGGSYEQYF. The CDR3, as DNA: TGTGCCAGCGGAGGGTCCGCGGGAGGTTCCTACGAGCAGTACTTC.

V is TRBV5-5 and J is TRBJ2-7; D remains unclear. Germline V lookup: CDR1 SGHKS, CDR2 YYEKEE (reference sequence). V was pared by 0 bases and J by 3 bases, with 10 bases between. There are 14 residues in the CDR3. CDR3 amino acids: CASSLAPTVYEQYF. In DNA form, the CDR3 reads TGTGCCAGCAGCTTGGCCCCAACAGTCTACGAGCAGTACTTC. Together with reference TRBV5-5 and TRBJ2-7, the CDR3 gives the full variable domain: DAGVTQSPTHLIKTRGQQVTLRCSPISGHKSVSWYQQVLGQGPQFIFQYYEKEERGRGNFPDRFSARQFPNYSSELNVNALLLGDSALYLCASSLAPTVYEQYFGPGTRLTVT.

The chain has TRBV27 and TRBJ2-1, with D unclear. V lost 2 bases and J lost 5, with 7 bases in between. This CDR3 comprises 13 residues. Germline-derived CDR1 and CDR2 are MNHEY and SMNVEV (reference sequence). The CDR3 DNA reads as TGTGCCAGCAGTTTAGGGCCCAACAATGAGCAGTTCTTC. As protein: CASSLGPNNEQFF.

In DNA, the CDR3 is TGCGCCAGCTCGACTAGCGGGAAGGGTGAGCAGTTCTTC. Its translation: CASSTSGKGEQFF. V usage is TRBV10-2 and J usage is TRBJ2-1; TRBD2 matches at 11 bases. The V segment lost 8 bases and the J segment 9 bases; nucleotides outside the gene matches: 6. CDR3 size: 13 residues. Germline V gene data show CDR1 as WSHSY and CDR2 as SAAADI.

This chain links TRBV29-1 with TRBJ1-2; 9 bases are a match to TRBD1. J gave up 2 bases and V 7 bases, and 8 bases lay outside the gene matches. Germline loops: CDR1 SQVTM, CDR2 ANQGSEA. The CDR3 is 14 residues long. CDR3 DNA: TGCAGCGCCTCTGGACAGGGGAAAAACTATGGCTACACCTTC. This sequence encodes CSASGQGKNYGYTF.

The chain is built from TRBV6-2 or TRBV6-3 and TRBJ1-1, with 12 bases aligning to TRBD1. V was clipped by 6 bases and J by 0 bases; unmatched bases: 5. From germline, CDR1 is MNHEY and CDR2 SVGEGT. This CDR3 is 16 amino acids long. CDR3 nucleotides: TGTGCCAGCAGCGAGGGACAGGGGGCTGTGAACACTGAAGCTTTCTTT. Amino acids: CASSEGQGAVNTEAFF.

The chain is built from TRBV12-5 and TRBJ1-2; D unclear. V lost 1 base, J lost 4 bases, and 13 bases lay in between. The V gene's germline CDR1 is LGHNT and CDR2 FRNRAP. CDR3 length equals 15 residues. In DNA, the CDR3 is TGTGCTAGTGGTTTGGGCGGGCCCGCGGCCTATGGCTACACCTTC. It codes for CASGLGGPAAYGYTF.

CDR3 protein: CASSRGAAVEQFF. For the CDR3, the DNA is TGTGCCAGCAGCCGCGGGGCTGCTGTTGAGCAGTTCTTC. The genes are TRBV7-3 and TRBJ2-1; tentative D call: TRBD2 (6 bases). The CDR3 contains 13 residues. V lost 5 bases and J 9 bases, leaving 14 bases between the germline ends. CDR1 and CDR2 (germline): SGHTA, FQGTGA.

V usage is TRBV6-1 and J usage is TRBJ2-2; 11 nucleotides line up with TRBD2. CDR3 length equals 17 residues. Trimming removed 4 bases from V and 3 bases from J; junction bases left unmatched: 7. CDR1 is MNHNS and CDR2 is SASEGT in the germline V gene. CDR3 in DNA: TGTGCCAGCAGTGCGTTAGCGGGAGGGGGGTACACCGGGGAGCTGTTTTTT. Its protein is CASSALAGGGYTGELFF.

The V gene is TRBV18, the J gene TRBJ2-6; TRBD1 is a possible D gene (6 bases). Germline V gene sequence: CDR1 KGHSH, CDR2 LQKENI. The germline V and J ends were trimmed by 3 bases and 0 bases, with 6 bases remaining between them. The CDR3 extends over 15 amino acids. CDR3 sequence reads: CASSPGASGANVLTF. The CDR3 DNA reads as TGTGCCAGCTCACCGGGGGCCTCTGGGGCCAACGTCCTGACTTTC.

The V call is TRBV7-9, the J call TRBJ2-1, with 8 bases lining up with TRBD1. The CDR3 spans 12 residues. CDR1 is SEHNR, CDR2 FQNEAQ, per germline (reference sequence). The V gene end was trimmed by 5 bases and the J gene end by 8 bases; junction bases not matched to a gene: 2. This CDR3 reads CASSPTGDEQFF. CDR3 bases: TGTGCCAGCAGCCCGACAGGGGATGAGCAGTTCTTC.

The rearrangement joins TRBV30 to TRBJ1-1; D is perhaps TRBD1 (5 bases). This CDR3 has 12 amino acids. V lost 4 bases and J 4 bases, leaving 10 bases between the germline ends. The V gene's germline CDR1 is GTSNPN and CDR2 SVGIG (reference sequence). The CDR3 DNA sequence: TGTGCCTGGACAGGGTCGGTCACTGAAGCTTTCTTT. This sequence encodes CAWTGSVTEAFF.

A word on this clone: At the DNA level, this CDR3 is encoded by other sequences in the same sample as well. The rearrangement links TRBV6-1 to TRBJ1-2, with TRBD1 matching over 7 bases. The CDR3 consists of 12 residues. Germline CDR1 MNHNS, CDR2 SASEGT. Unmatched junction bases numbered 0, after V lost 3 bases and J lost 5 bases. The CDR3: CASSDRGYGYTF. CDR3 sequence (DNA): TGTGCCAGCAGTGACAGGGGGTATGGCTACACCTTC.

V gene TRBV23-1 combines with J gene TRBJ2-7; 9 positions agree with TRBD1. TRBV23-1 is an ORF, with its function uncertain. Germline trimming cut 7 bases from V and 3 bases from J; bases unmatched to any gene: 7. This CDR3 has 14 amino acids. CDR3 sequence (DNA): TGCGCCAGCACCCAAGGACAGGGGTGCTACGAGCAGTACTTC. Translated: CASTQGQGCYEQYF.